The 15 T cell receptor beta chains below all came from one sample that was sequenced in a study of T cell responses to AZD1222 COVID-19 vaccine. TCRdb's table, derived via immunoSEQ multiplex PCR, lists solely in-frame clones and lacks some. The data contain 130,000 to 150,000 clones, approximately 90% of them singletons. Material: peripheral blood, obtained on day 0 of AZD1222 vaccination. The receptor source for this set is an adult in good health.

The V and J genes are TRBV5-1 and TRBJ1-1, with D perhaps matching TRBD1 (5 bases). This CDR3 contains 15 residues. The ends were cut back, 0 bases at V and 0 bases at J, with 9 bases in the middle. Germline CDR1 is SGHRS and CDR2 is YFSETQ. This CDR3 reads CASSLAWGLNTEAFF. As DNA, the CDR3 is TGCGCCAGCAGCTTGGCTTGGGGGTTGAACACTGAAGCTTTCTTT.

This chain joins TRBV30 and TRBJ1-5; D call uncertain. This CDR3 region has 13 residues. Trimming took 0 bases from V and 7 from J, leaving 10 bases between them. Germline V gives CDR1 GTSNPN, CDR2 SVGIG (reference sequence). The CDR3 loop reads CAWSVQSPQPQHF. The DNA for the CDR3 is TGTGCCTGGAGTGTGCAGTCCCCGCAGCCCCAGCATTTT.

The chain has TRBV18 and TRBJ2-3, with D possibly called TRBD1 or TRBD2 (5 bases each). Germline-derived CDR1 and CDR2 are KGHSH and LQKENI. CDR3 size: 15 residues. The V and J ends lost 2 bases and 7 bases respectively, with 16 bases between them. CDR3 sequence: CASSPERGTPNTQYF. Written as DNA, the CDR3 is TGTGCCAGCTCACCAGAACGAGGGACGCCTAATACGCAGTATTTT.

The chain uses TRBV12-3 or TRBV12-4 and TRBJ2-7; TRBD2 aligns across 7 bases. This CDR3 contains 13 residues. V lost 5 bases and J lost 2; bases outside the gene matches: 3. CDR3 sequence (DNA): TGTGCCAGCAGTAGGGACTATCCCTACGAGCAGTACTTC. This sequence encodes CASSRDYPYEQYF.

This chain links TRBV6-6 with TRBJ1-3; 7 bases are a match to TRBD1. The CDR3 consists of 17 residues. V was pared by 5 bases and J by 2 bases, with 12 bases of the junction left unmatched. The V gene's germline CDR1 is MNHNY and CDR2 SVGAGI (reference sequence). CDR3 nucleotides: TGTGCCAGCAGTCCTCGGGAGGGGGCGTTGGCTGGAAACACCATATATTTT. Protein product: CASSPREGALAGNTIYF.

The chain has TRBV3-1 (or the pseudogene TRBV3-2) and TRBJ2-7; D is possibly TRBD1 (5 bases). Trimming took off 1 base at V and 2 bases at J, with 12 bases between the two ends. The length of the CDR3 is 15 residues. Germline values: CDR1 LGHDT, CDR2 YNNKEL (reference sequence). For the CDR3, the DNA is TGTGCCAGCAGCCAAGGAAGGGGTACCGCCTACGAGCAGTACTTC. It is translated as CASSQGRGTAYEQYF.

J is TRBJ1-5 and V is TRBV6-2 or TRBV6-3; tentative D call: TRBD1 (6 bases). Germline CDR1 and CDR2: MNHEY and SVGEGT. This CDR3 spans 15 amino acids. V shed 4 bases and J shed 5 bases, with 15 bases lying between them. The CDR3 is CASSSRGGSDQPQHF. CDR3 in DNA: TGTGCCAGCAGTTCGAGAGGGGGTAGTGATCAGCCCCAGCATTTT.

CDR3 sequence reads: CASSETPRGRNQPQHF. The CDR3, as DNA: TGTGCCAGCAGTGAGACTCCCCGGGGTCGCAATCAGCCCCAGCATTTT. The chain couples TRBV6-1 to TRBJ1-5; no definite D call. Germline-derived CDR1 and CDR2 are MNHNS and SASEGT. The CDR3 is 16 residues long. V was cut by 3 bases and J by 2 bases, with 14 bases left in between.

The chain links TRBV7-2 to TRBJ2-2, with TRBD1 identical over 12 bases. The V and J ends lost 5 bases and 5 bases, in that order; junction bases with no gene match: 12. Germline V lookup: CDR1 SGHTA, CDR2 FQGNSA. The CDR3 has 18 residues. The CDR3 region is CASSRRDRGRGLTGELFF. CDR3 DNA sequence: TGTGCCAGCAGCCGGCGGGACAGGGGGCGCGGTTTGACCGGGGAGCTGTTTTTT.

The genes are TRBV27 and TRBJ1-5; weak D call: TRBD1 (6 bases). Germline V gene data show CDR1 as MNHEY and CDR2 as SMNVEV (reference sequence). V lost 5 bases and J 6 bases, leaving 20 bases between the germline ends. There are 16 residues in the CDR3. The CDR3 bases are TGTGCCAGCAGTGTCACCGGACAGAGTTTTTCTCAGCCCCAGCATTTT. As protein: CASSVTGQSFSQPQHF.

The chain joins TRBV28 to TRBJ2-7; D may match TRBD1 or TRBD2 (5 bases each). The germline V gene encodes CDR1 MDHEN and CDR2 SYDVKM. V was cut by 2 bases and J by 8 bases, with 13 bases left in between. The CDR3 extends over 13 amino acids. CDR3 sequence (DNA): TGTGCCAGCAGTTTACTGGGGGTGCCTAAGCAGTACTTC. It is translated as CASSLLGVPKQYF.

This clone was seen only once. This sequence joins TRBV7-9 and TRBJ1-2, with 9 bases aligning to TRBD1. The length of the CDR3 is 12 residues. Germline V gene sequence: CDR1 SEHNR, CDR2 FQNEAQ (reference sequence). Trimming removed 8 bases from V and 6 bases from J; junction bases left unmatched: 4. The CDR3 region is CASSTGGHGYTF. DNA of the CDR3: TGTGCCAGCTCGACAGGGGGACATGGCTACACCTTC.

This chain joins TRBV18 and TRBJ1-6; 8 nucleotides match TRBD1. This CDR3 region has 15 residues. Trimming took 5 bases from V and 8 from J; bases not matched to a gene: 8. Germline values: CDR1 KGHSH, CDR2 LQKENI. The CDR3, as DNA: TGTGCCAGCTCAACCCCGACAGGGGACCATTCACCCCTCCACTTT. Residues: CASSTPTGDHSPLHF.

J is TRBJ2-3 and V is TRBV28, with no clear D. CDR1 MDHEN and CDR2 SYDVKM come from the germline V gene. This CDR3 has 13 residues. V was cut by 4 bases and J by 4 bases, with 9 bases left in between. DNA for the CDR3: TGTGCCAGCAGTTCCCTCTCGGCAGATACGCAGTATTTT. Its translation: CASSSLSADTQYF.

The chain recombines TRBV18 with TRBJ1-2; D unclear. The germline V gene has CDR1 KGHSH and CDR2 LQKENI. V gave up 0 bases and J gave up 8 bases, with 7 bases separating them. The CDR3 covers 12 residues. The CDR3 bases are TGTGCCAGCTCACCACCGGTGGAGGGCTACACCTTC. Its protein is CASSPPVEGYTF. Full variable domain (missing parts from reference TRBV18 and TRBJ1-2): NAGVMQNPRHLVRRRGQEARLRCSPMKGHSHVYWYRQLPEEGLKFMVYLQKENIIDESGMPKERFSAEFPKEGPSILRIQQVVRGDSAAYFCASSPPVEGYTFGSGTRLTVV.